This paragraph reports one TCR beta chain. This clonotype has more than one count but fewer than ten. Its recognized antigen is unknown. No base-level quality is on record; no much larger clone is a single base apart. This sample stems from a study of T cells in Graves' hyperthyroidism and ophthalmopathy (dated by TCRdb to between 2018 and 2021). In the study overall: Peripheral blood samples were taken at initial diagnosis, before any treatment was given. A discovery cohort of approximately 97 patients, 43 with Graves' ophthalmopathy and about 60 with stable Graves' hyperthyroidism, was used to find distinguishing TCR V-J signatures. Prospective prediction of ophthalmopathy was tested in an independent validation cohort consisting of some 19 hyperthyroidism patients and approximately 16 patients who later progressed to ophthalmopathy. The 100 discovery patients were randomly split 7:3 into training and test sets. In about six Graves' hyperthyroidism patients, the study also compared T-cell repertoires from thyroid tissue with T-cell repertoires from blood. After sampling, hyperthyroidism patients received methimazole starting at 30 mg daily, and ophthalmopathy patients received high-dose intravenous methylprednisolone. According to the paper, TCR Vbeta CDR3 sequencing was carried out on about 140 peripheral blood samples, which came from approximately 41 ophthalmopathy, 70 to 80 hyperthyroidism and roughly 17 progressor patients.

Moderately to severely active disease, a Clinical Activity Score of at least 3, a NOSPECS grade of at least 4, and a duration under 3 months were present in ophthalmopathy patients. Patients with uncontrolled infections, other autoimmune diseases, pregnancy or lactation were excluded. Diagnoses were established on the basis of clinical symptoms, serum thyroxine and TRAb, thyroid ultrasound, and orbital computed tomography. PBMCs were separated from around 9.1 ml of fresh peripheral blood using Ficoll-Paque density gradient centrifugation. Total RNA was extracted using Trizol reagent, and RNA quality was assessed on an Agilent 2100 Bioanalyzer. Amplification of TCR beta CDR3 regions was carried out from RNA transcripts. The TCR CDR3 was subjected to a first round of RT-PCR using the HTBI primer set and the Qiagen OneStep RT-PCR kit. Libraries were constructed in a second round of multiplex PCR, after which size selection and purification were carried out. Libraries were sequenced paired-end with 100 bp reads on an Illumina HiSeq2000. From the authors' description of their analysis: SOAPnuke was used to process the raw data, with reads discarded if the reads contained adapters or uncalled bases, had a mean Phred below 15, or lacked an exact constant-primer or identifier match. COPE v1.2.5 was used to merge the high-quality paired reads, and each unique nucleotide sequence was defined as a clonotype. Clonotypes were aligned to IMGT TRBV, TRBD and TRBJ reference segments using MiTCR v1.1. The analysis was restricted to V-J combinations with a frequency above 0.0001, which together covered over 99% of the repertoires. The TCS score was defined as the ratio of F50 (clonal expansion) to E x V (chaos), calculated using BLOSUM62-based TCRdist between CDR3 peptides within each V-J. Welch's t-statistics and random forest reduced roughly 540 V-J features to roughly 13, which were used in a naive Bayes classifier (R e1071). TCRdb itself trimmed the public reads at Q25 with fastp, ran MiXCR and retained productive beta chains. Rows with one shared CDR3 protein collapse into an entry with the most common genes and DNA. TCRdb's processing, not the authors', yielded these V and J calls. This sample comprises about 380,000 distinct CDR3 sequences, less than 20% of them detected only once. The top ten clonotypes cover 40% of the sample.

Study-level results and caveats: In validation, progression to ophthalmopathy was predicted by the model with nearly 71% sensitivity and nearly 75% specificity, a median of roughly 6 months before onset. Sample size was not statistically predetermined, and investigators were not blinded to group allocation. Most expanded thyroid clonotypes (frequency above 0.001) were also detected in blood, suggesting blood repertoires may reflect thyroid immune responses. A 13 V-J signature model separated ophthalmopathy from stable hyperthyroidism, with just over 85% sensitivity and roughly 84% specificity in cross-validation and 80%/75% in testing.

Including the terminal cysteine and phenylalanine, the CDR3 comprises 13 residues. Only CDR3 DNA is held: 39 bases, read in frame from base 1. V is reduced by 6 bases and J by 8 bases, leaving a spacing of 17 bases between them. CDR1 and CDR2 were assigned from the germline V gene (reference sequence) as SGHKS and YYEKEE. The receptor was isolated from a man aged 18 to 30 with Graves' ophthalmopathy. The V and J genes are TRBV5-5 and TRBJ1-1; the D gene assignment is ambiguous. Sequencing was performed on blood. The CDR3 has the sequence CASTEGPSGEAFF. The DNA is TGTGCCAGCACCGAAGGGCCCTCTGGGGAAGCTTTCTTT.